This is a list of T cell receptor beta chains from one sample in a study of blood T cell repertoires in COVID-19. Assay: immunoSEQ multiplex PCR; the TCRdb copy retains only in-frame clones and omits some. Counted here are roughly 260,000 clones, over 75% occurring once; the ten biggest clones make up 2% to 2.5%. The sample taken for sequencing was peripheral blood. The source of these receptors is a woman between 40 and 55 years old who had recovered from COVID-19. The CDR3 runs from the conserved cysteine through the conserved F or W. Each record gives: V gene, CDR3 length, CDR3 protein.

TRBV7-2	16	CASRQGAGAVGTEAFF
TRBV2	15	CASSAARGLSGELFF
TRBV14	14	CASSQDLYLRGMFF
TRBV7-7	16	CASSLEAGGSYNEQFF
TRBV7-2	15	CASSLDATVVTEAFF
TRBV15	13	CATSRDHTDTQYF
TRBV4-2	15	CASSQETALGGELFF
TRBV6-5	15	CASKPSGALTDTQYF
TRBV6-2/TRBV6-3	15	CASRYRDRVPYEQYF
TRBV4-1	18	CASSKLRQGMSETYEQYF
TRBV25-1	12	CASKGGNYEQYF
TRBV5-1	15	CASSLGDRGIDEQYF
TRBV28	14	CASSPGLAGREQFF
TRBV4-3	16	CASSQERGLTTYEQYF
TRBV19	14	CASKTTLYSYEQYF
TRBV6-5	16	CASSYDHGQGAYEQYF
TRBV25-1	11	CASSESLEQFF
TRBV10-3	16	CAISESHRATSYEQYF
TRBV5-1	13	CASSLSGKETQYF
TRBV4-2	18	CASSQGGGGSSVYNEQFF
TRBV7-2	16	CASSLGLPISNQPQHF
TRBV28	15	CASSATSGGKNEQFF
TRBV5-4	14	CASSSQGERETQYF
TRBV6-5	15	CASSSGRGFTLEQFF
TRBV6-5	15	CASSYSTGSSYEQYF